What follows are 26 T cell receptor beta chains derived from one specimen sequenced in a study of blood T cell repertoires in COVID-19. TCRdb keeps only in-frame clones here, not all; method: immunoSEQ multiplex PCR. The sample holds about 400,000 clones; approximately 87% are singletons and the top ten take roughly a tenth. The sample comprised PBMCs or T cells enriched from blood (not recorded which). These receptor sequences come from a woman aged 45 to 65 who had recovered from COVID-19.

The rearrangement links TRBV19 to TRBJ1-6, with 7 bases aligning to TRBD1. This CDR3 spans 13 amino acids. The ends lost 9 bases at V and 7 bases at J; junction bases unmatched: 6. Germline V gives CDR1 LNHDA, CDR2 SQIVND (reference sequence). Written as DNA, the CDR3 is TGTGCCAGCCGGACAGGAACCAATTCACCCCTCCACTTT. Translated, it gives CASRTGTNSPLHF.

This chain uses TRBV11-3 with TRBJ2-2; D might be TRBD1 (6 bases). CDR3 length: 17 amino acids. V was shortened by 0 bases and J by 2 bases, with 13 bases between the two germline ends. Germline V CDR1 and CDR2: SGHNT, YENEEA. The DNA of the CDR3 is TGTGCCAGCAGCTTAGATAGAAACAGGGTTAACACCGGGGAGCTGTTTTTT. Translating it yields CASSLDRNRVNTGELFF.

The chain has TRBV7-8 and TRBJ1-5, with 8 bases matching TRBD1. In germline, CDR1 is SGHVS, CDR2 FQNEAQ. The CDR3 sequence is 15 residues long. The V and J ends lost 5 bases and 6 bases, in that order; junction bases with no gene match: 9. CDR3 in DNA: TGTGCCAGCAGCCCGGACAGGGTGAGGAGTCAGCCCCAGCATTTT. It specifies CASSPDRVRSQPQHF.

The table lists this clone with a count of one. The gene calls are TRBV20-1 and TRBJ1-5; perhaps TRBD1 as D (5 bases). V shed 3 bases and J shed 2 bases, with 14 bases lying between them. This CDR3 region has 15 residues. The germline CDR1 and CDR2 sequences are DFQATT and SNEGSKA (reference sequence). CDR3 region: CSASDSSFGNQPQHF. The CDR3 nucleotides are TGCAGTGCTAGTGACAGTTCGTTTGGCAATCAGCCCCAGCATTTT.

This clone was seen more than once but under ten times. The chain combines TRBV5-5 with TRBJ1-6, with 9 bases fitting TRBD1. Germline V CDR1 and CDR2: SGHKS, YYEKEE (reference sequence). This CDR3 is 17 amino acids long. V gave up 0 bases and J gave up 9 bases; unmatched junction bases: 10. CDR3 DNA sequence: TGTGCCAGCAGCTTGGCCCCTGGGACAGGGCGACTTTCACCCCTCCACTTT. Translation: CASSLAPGTGRLSPLHF.

This chain links TRBV19 with TRBJ1-3, with D unresolved. The CDR3 extends over 14 amino acids. V was clipped by 5 bases and J by 0 bases, with 8 bases between them. The germline V gene encodes CDR1 LNHDA and CDR2 SQIVND (reference sequence). The CDR3 DNA follows: TGTGCCAGTAGTCCGGGTTACTCTGGAAACACCATATATTTT. Translation: CASSPGYSGNTIYF.

This chain uses TRBV7-9 with TRBJ2-1; TRBD2 might be the D (5 bases). There are 15 residues in the CDR3. The V end lost 0 bases, the J end lost 0 bases, and 6 bases lay between the germline ends. The V gene's germline CDR1 is SEHNR and CDR2 FQNEAQ (reference sequence). Here the CDR3 reads CASSLAGSSYNEQFF. CDR3 in DNA: TGTGCCAGCAGCTTAGCGGGGAGCTCCTACAATGAGCAGTTCTTC.

J is TRBJ2-2 and V is TRBV7-9; the D gene is possibly TRBD2 (6 bases). Germline V gene data show CDR1 as SEHNR and CDR2 as FQNEAQ (reference sequence). The ends were cut back, 8 bases at V and 3 bases at J, with 16 bases in the middle. The CDR3 runs to 15 residues. CDR3 bases: TGTGCCAGCGGACCGGGACTCACGGACACCGGGGAGCTGTTTTTT. Amino acids: CASGPGLTDTGELFF.

V is TRBV7-2 and J is TRBJ2-1; 8 bases align to TRBD2. The junction had 8 bases not matched to a gene; V was cut back by 1 base and J by 3 bases. This CDR3 spans 17 amino acids. Germline CDR1 SGHTA, CDR2 FQGNSA. The DNA for the CDR3 is TGTGCCAGCAGCTTAGTATCCGGGACTAGTAACTACAATGAGCAGTTCTTC. Translation gives CASSLVSGTSNYNEQFF.

This rearrangement joins TRBV5-1 to TRBJ1-1, with 9 bases lining up with TRBD1. CDR1 SGHRS and CDR2 YFSETQ come from the germline V gene. V was pared by 0 bases and J by 1 base, with 10 bases of the junction left unmatched. The CDR3 covers 18 residues. CDR3 loop: CASSLAPGTGLENTEAFF. Written as DNA, the CDR3 is TGCGCCAGCAGCTTGGCCCCCGGGACAGGGTTGGAGAACACTGAAGCTTTCTTT.

The J gene is TRBJ1-6, the V gene TRBV30; TRBD1 might be the D (5 bases). Germline V gene data show CDR1 as GTSNPN and CDR2 as SVGIG (reference sequence). The CDR3 is 14 residues long. Trimming took off 1 base at V and 4 bases at J, with 8 bases between the two ends. The DNA for the CDR3 is TGTGCCTGGAGTGCGACAGTATATAATTCACCCCTCCACTTT. Translated: CAWSATVYNSPLHF.

The gene calls are TRBV16 and TRBJ2-1; no reliable D call. V lost 7 bases, J lost 9 bases, and 13 bases lay in between. Germline V gene lookup returns CDR1 KGHSY and CDR2 FQNENV. The CDR3 has 12 residues. In DNA, the CDR3 is TGTGCCAGCAATGATCGGGTCTCTGAGCAGTTCTTC. This codes for CASNDRVSEQFF. The variable domain in full, completed from reference TRBV16 and TRBJ2-1, reads GEEVAQTPKHLVRGEGQKAKLYCAPIKGHSYVFWYQQVLKNEFKFLISFQNENVFDETGMPKERFSAKCLPNSPCSLEIQATKLEDSAVYFCASNDRVSEQFFGPGTRLTVL.

The chain combines TRBV9 with TRBJ1-4; TRBD1 aligns across 8 bases. Losses at the gene ends were 0 bases for V and 3 bases for J; bases not matched to a gene: 10. The V gene's germline CDR1 is SGDLS and CDR2 YYNGEE. CDR3 length: 18 amino acids. The CDR3 DNA follows: TGTGCCAGCAGCGTAGAGATAGGACAGGGTCAGGCTAATGAAAAACTGTTTTTT. Translating it yields CASSVEIGQGQANEKLFF.

The CDR3: CASSLSGGGADTQYF. In nucleotides, the CDR3 is TGCGCCAGCAGCTTGTCAGGCGGGGGGGCAGATACGCAGTATTTT. The chain employs TRBV5-1 and TRBJ2-3, with 9 positions matching TRBD2. The CDR3 contains 15 residues. Trimming removed 1 base from V and 4 bases from J; junction bases left unmatched: 4. Germline CDR1 SGHRS, CDR2 YFSETQ.

The CDR3 reads CASSFPGGPFVHEQFF. The CDR3 DNA reads as TGTGCCAGCAGCTTTCCGGGGGGGCCCTTTGTTCATGAGCAGTTCTTC. The chain couples TRBV7-9 to TRBJ2-1; TRBD2 matches at 8 bases. Per the germline V gene, CDR1 is SEHNR and CDR2 is FQNEAQ (reference sequence). With 3 bases clipped from V and 8 bases from J, the junction kept 12 bases outside the gene matches. This CDR3 comprises 16 residues.

The CDR3 bases are TGTGCCAGTAGTCCCTTACAGGGAAATGATAATTCACCCCTCCACTTT. This codes for CASSPLQGNDNSPLHF. V is TRBV19 and J is TRBJ1-6; possible D gene TRBD1, 6 bases. V lost 5 bases and J lost 5, with 16 bases in between. The CDR3 has 16 residues. Per the germline V gene, CDR1 is LNHDA and CDR2 is SQIVND (reference sequence).

The J gene is TRBJ2-7, the V gene TRBV28; D might be TRBD1 (6 bases). V was shortened by 6 bases and J by 7 bases, with 16 bases between the two germline ends. Germline V lookup: CDR1 MDHEN, CDR2 SYDVKM. This CDR3 comprises 13 residues. The CDR3 is CASSLGSGDEQYF. The CDR3 nucleotides read TGTGCCAGCAGCTTAGGTTCAGGGGATGAGCAGTACTTC.

The CDR3 DNA follows: TGTGCCAGCAGCCAAGTGGCAGGGCTTATGAACACTGAAGCTTTCTTT. It translates to CASSQVAGLMNTEAFF. The chain carries TRBV4-2 and TRBJ1-1; D may be TRBD1 (5 bases). The V end lost 1 base, the J end lost 0 bases, and 12 bases lay between the germline ends. This CDR3 region has 16 residues. The germline V gene has CDR1 LGHNA and CDR2 YNFKEQ.

The chain couples TRBV4-1 to TRBJ1-3; no definite D call. The ends were cut back, 0 bases at V and 0 bases at J, with 6 bases in the middle. This CDR3 is 15 amino acids long. Germline V gene lookup returns CDR1 MGHRA and CDR2 YSYEKL. DNA for the CDR3: TGCGCCAGCAGCCAAGATAGCAGCTCTGGAAACACCATATATTTT. It specifies CASSQDSSSGNTIYF.

The J gene is TRBJ2-7, the V gene TRBV18; D is possibly TRBD1 (5 bases). Trimming stripped 0 bases from V and 3 bases from J, with 15 bases between. CDR3 size: 16 residues. Germline values: CDR1 KGHSH, CDR2 LQKENI. The CDR3 spells CASSPPRSGRDYEQYF. The CDR3 nucleotides read TGTGCCAGCTCACCACCGAGGTCGGGCAGGGACTACGAGCAGTACTTC.

The chain recombines TRBV3-1 (or the pseudogene TRBV3-2) with TRBJ1-3; D ambiguous. The CDR3 is 14 amino acids. V was cut by 5 bases and J by 4 bases, with 12 bases left in between. Germline-derived CDR1 and CDR2 are LGHDT and YNNKEL (reference sequence). CDR3 protein: CASSALHGGNTIYF. CDR3 DNA: TGTGCCAGCAGCGCACTACATGGGGGAAACACCATATATTTT.

This clone was detected only once. The chain recombines TRBV11-2 with TRBJ2-3; a possible D gene is TRBD1 (5 bases). The V gene lost 7 bases and the J gene lost 0 bases, with 14 bases spanning the gap. In germline, CDR1 is SGHAT, CDR2 FQNNGV. The CDR3 length is 15 residues. CDR3 loop: CASITTWGSTDTQYF. The CDR3, as DNA: TGTGCCAGCATTACTACGTGGGGCAGCACAGATACGCAGTATTTT.

The chain has TRBV10-3 and TRBJ1-2, with 7 bases that match TRBD1. CDR1 is ENHRY and CDR2 is SYGVKD in the germline V gene. The CDR3 has 14 residues. Trimming took 4 bases from V and 3 from J; bases not matched to a gene: 5. The CDR3: CAISVGQGDYGYTF. Written as DNA, the CDR3 is TGTGCCATCAGTGTAGGGCAGGGGGACTATGGCTACACCTTC.

The chain is built from TRBV7-2 and TRBJ1-3; perhaps TRBD1 as D (6 bases). The ends were cut back, 5 bases at V and 6 bases at J, with 17 bases in the middle. Germline V lookup: CDR1 SGHTA, CDR2 FQGNSA. This CDR3 comprises 15 residues. The CDR3 is CASSPSAGQSNTIYF. The CDR3 DNA reads TGTGCCAGCAGCCCCAGTGCCGGACAGTCAAACACCATATATTTT.

The chain recombines TRBV6-5 with TRBJ1-6, with D unresolved. The V gene's germline CDR1 is MNHEY and CDR2 SVGAGI. There are 13 residues in the CDR3. The V and J ends lost 5 bases and 6 bases respectively, with 8 bases between them. CDR3 protein: CASSTTFNSPLHF. CDR3 coding DNA: TGTGCCAGCAGTACAACCTTTAATTCACCCCTCCACTTT.

The CDR3 coding sequence is TGTGCCATCAGTGGGGGTCAGGGGGCGTCCAAAAACATTCAGTACTTC. Its protein product is CAISGGQGASKNIQYF. The rearrangement joins TRBV10-3 to TRBJ2-4, with 8 bases that match TRBD1. The CDR3 extends over 16 amino acids. Germline V gene lookup returns CDR1 ENHRY and CDR2 SYGVKD. V dropped 4 bases and J dropped 2; count of bases not matched to a gene: 7.